This T cell receptor beta chain came from a study of blood T cell repertoires in COVID-19. Germline lookup yields CDR1 LGHDT and CDR2 YNNKEL (reference sequence). CDR3 size: 23 residues. J gave up 3 bases and V 0 bases, and 17 bases lay outside the gene matches. Sequencing used immunoSEQ multiplex PCR; TCRdb keeps in-frame clones, though not all of them. The sample includes around 290,000 clones, more than 70% seen only once; the top ten take approximately 2%. The sample consisted of PBMCs or T cells enriched from blood (not recorded which). The chain combines TRBV3-1 (or the pseudogene TRBV3-2) with TRBJ2-1, with 16 bases lining up with TRBD2. The source is a woman in her sixties or seventies in a cohort exposed to, infected with or recovered from COVID-19 (not recorded which). CDR3 residues: CASSQEEIVRGTSGRADYNEQFF. The CDR3 region has the DNA TGTGCCAGCAGCCAAGAGGAAATCGTTAGGGGGACTAGCGGGAGGGCCGACTACAATGAGCAGTTCTTC.